This TCR beta chain comes out of a study of identical twins. The CDR3 consists of 15 residues. The V and J ends lost 4 bases and 8 bases, in that order; junction bases with no gene match: 11. The germline V gene encodes CDR1 SGHRS and CDR2 YFSETQ. Comments on this clonotype: What it binds is not known.

TCRdb called the 5' RACE reads again in MiXCR, with one record for every CDR3 protein. The table has roughly 1.6 million distinct CDR3 sequences, around a third seen once. Study-wide points: Within cord blood, abundant beta clonotypes carried fewer insertions, but memory repertoires showed no such trend. Sharing of beta out-of-frame sequences by twins showed a weaker excess. The authors drew conclusions from cross-sectional statistical analysis rather than following the same donors. Monozygotic twin pairs showed more out-of-frame TCR alpha sharing than models estimated.

Input material: cord blood. The chain joins TRBV5-1 to TRBJ2-1; TRBD1 agrees at 8 bases. The receptor was derived from a newborn girl in good health. This CDR3 is CASSPNRGRQDEQFF. The CDR3 nucleotides are TGCGCCAGCAGCCCGAACAGGGGGAGGCAGGATGAGCAGTTCTTC.